These 9 T cell receptor beta chains came from one sample sequenced in a study of OX40 agonist ivuxolimab in advanced cancers. Some clones are missing from TCRdb's copy, which holds only in-frame ones; the method was immunoSEQ multiplex PCR. Among 50,000 to 65,000 clones, roughly 88% were seen once, and the ten largest hold approximately 3.5%. This specimen was CD4+ or CD8+ T cells sorted from blood, taken in a trial of the OX40 agonist ivuxolimab. The source of these receptors is an adult with an advanced solid tumor such as melanoma, head and neck, liver or kidney cancer.

The chain couples TRBV30 to TRBJ2-1; 7 nucleotides align to TRBD2. Germline V gene data show CDR1 as GTSNPN and CDR2 as SVGIG (reference sequence). This CDR3 is 13 amino acids long. V dropped 4 bases and J dropped 8; count of bases not matched to a gene: 8. CDR3 in DNA: TGTGCCTGGAACCCCGGGACTACGGATGAGCAGTTCTTC. Protein: CAWNPGTTDEQFF.

CDR3 coding DNA: TGTGCCAGCAGTGGAGAGGCAGTCCAAGAGACCCAGTACTTC. This encodes CASSGEAVQETQYF. The chain couples TRBV2 to TRBJ2-5; D unclear. Germline V gene lookup returns CDR1 SNHLY and CDR2 FYNNEI. The CDR3 sequence is 14 residues long. The V end lost 4 bases, the J end lost 1 base, and 10 bases lay between the germline ends.

V and J are TRBV18 and TRBJ2-2; D uncertain. The CDR3 spans 16 residues. Germline values: CDR1 KGHSH, CDR2 LQKENI. Trimming took 1 base from V and 0 from J, leaving 9 bases between them. The CDR3 sequence: CASSPQGSANTGELFF. The CDR3 nucleotides read TGTGCCAGCTCACCACAAGGCAGCGCGAACACCGGGGAGCTGTTTTTT.

The chain employs TRBV15 and TRBJ2-5; TRBD2 matches 12 bases. The V segment lost 2 bases and the J segment 5 bases; nucleotides outside the gene matches: 0. This CDR3 has 14 amino acids. CDR1 is LNHNV and CDR2 is YYDKDF in the germline V gene (reference sequence). The CDR3 coding sequence is TGTGCCACCAGCAGAACTAGCGGGGGGGAGACCCAGTACTTC. Translating gives CATSRTSGGETQYF. Drawing the rest from reference TRBV15 and TRBJ2-5, the complete variable domain is DAMVIQNPRYQVTQFGKPVTLSCSQTLNHNVMYWYQQKSSQAPKLLFHYYDKDFNNEADTPDNFQSRRPNTSFCFLDIRSPGLGDTAMYLCATSRTSGGETQYFGPGTRLLVL.

The rearrangement links TRBV7-9 to TRBJ2-3; 7 bases line up with TRBD1. The CDR3 is made up of 16 amino acids. Germline assignment: CDR1 SEHNR and CDR2 FQNEAQ (reference sequence). V lost 5 bases, J lost 1 base, and 9 bases stayed unmatched. The CDR3 sequence is CASSPDNGQGTDTQYF. The DNA of the CDR3 is TGTGCCAGCAGCCCAGACAATGGACAGGGCACAGATACGCAGTATTTT.

The rearrangement links TRBV7-3 to TRBJ1-4; 7 bases are a match to TRBD1. The junction had 6 bases not matched to a gene; V was cut back by 5 bases and J by 3 bases. Per the germline V gene, CDR1 is SGHTA and CDR2 is FQGTGA. CDR3 length: 15 residues. In nucleotides, the CDR3 is TGTGCCAGCAGCCCCACGGGACAGTCTAATGAAAAACTGTTTTTT. It encodes CASSPTGQSNEKLFF.

J is TRBJ2-3 and V is TRBV29-1; TRBD2 might be the D (6 bases). V lost 7 bases, J lost 2 bases, and 22 bases lay in between. Germline V gene sequence: CDR1 SQVTM, CDR2 ANQGSEA. The CDR3 totals 16 residues. The CDR3 DNA reads as TGCAGCGCCATGACTTTAGCGGAGTACCACACAGATACGCAGTATTTT. This translates into CSAMTLAEYHTDTQYF.

The chain employs TRBV7-2 and TRBJ2-7; TRBD1 might be the D (6 bases). The CDR3 runs to 15 residues. Looked up from germline, CDR1 is SGHTA and CDR2 is FQGNSA. V was cut by 2 bases and J by 3 bases, with 14 bases left in between. The CDR3, as DNA: TGTGCCAGCAGCTTACCTACAGGGATCGGCTACGAGCAGTACTTC. As protein: CASSLPTGIGYEQYF.

As for this clone: In the same sample, other DNA sequences code for this CDR3. This chain links TRBV6-1 with TRBJ1-5; 7 bases line up with TRBD1. J lost 0 bases, V lost 1 base, and 9 bases had no gene match. The CDR3 has 18 residues. CDR1 and CDR2 from the germline V gene are MNHNS and SASEGT. The chain's CDR3 is CASSEVLGQLYSNQPQHF. For the CDR3, the DNA is TGTGCCAGCAGTGAAGTCTTGGGACAGCTATATAGCAATCAGCCCCAGCATTTT.